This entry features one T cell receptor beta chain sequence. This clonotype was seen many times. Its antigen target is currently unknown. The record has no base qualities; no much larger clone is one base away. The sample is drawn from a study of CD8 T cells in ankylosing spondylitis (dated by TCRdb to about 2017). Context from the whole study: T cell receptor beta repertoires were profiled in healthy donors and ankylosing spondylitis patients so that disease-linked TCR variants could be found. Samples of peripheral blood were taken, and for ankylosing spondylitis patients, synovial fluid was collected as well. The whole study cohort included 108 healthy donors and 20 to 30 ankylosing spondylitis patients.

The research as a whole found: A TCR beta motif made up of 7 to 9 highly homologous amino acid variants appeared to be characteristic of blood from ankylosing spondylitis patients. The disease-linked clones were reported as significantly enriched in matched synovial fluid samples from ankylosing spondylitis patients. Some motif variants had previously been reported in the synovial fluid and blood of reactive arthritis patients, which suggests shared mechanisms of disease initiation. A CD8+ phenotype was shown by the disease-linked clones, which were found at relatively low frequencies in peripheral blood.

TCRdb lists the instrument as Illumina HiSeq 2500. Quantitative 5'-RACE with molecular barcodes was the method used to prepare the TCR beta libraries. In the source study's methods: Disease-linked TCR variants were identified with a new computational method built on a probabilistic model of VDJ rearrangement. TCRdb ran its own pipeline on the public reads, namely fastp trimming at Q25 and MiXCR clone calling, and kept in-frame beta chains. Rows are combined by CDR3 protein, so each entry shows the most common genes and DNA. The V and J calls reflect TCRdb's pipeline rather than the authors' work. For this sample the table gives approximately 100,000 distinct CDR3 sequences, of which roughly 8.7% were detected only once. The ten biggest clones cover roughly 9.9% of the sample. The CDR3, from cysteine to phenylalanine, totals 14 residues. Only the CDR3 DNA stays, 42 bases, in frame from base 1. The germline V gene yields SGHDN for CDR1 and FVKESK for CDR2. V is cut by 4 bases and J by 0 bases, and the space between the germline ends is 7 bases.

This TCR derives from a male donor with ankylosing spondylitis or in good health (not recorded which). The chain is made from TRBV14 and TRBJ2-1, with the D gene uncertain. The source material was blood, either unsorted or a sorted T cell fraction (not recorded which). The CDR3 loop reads CASSLQISYNEQFF. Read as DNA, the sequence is TGTGCCAGCAGCCTCCAGATCTCCTACAATGAGCAGTTCTTC.